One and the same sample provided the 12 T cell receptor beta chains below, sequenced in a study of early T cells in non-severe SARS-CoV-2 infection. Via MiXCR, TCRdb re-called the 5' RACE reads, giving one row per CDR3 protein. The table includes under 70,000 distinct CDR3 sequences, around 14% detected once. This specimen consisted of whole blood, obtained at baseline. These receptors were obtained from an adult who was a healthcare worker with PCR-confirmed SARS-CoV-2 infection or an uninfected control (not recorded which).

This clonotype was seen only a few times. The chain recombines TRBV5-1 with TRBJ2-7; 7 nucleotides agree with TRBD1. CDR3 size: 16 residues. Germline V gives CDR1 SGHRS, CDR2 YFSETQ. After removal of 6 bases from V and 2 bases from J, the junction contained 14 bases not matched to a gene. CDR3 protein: CASTLKIGQVTYEQYF. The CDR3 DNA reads TGCGCCAGCACCTTAAAGATAGGACAGGTCACCTACGAGCAGTACTTC.

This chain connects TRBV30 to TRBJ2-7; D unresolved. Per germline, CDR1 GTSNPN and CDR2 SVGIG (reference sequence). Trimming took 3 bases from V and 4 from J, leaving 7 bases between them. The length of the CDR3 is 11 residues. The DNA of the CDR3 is TGTGCCTGGAGCCACGTGTACGAGCAGTACTTC. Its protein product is CAWSHVYEQYF.

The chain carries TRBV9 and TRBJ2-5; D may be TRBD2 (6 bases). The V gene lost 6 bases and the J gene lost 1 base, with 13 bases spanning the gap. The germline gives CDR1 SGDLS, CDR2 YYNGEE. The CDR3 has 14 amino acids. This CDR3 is CASTSEGLQETQYF. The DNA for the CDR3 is TGTGCCAGCACTTCAGAGGGACTCCAAGAGACCCAGTACTTC.

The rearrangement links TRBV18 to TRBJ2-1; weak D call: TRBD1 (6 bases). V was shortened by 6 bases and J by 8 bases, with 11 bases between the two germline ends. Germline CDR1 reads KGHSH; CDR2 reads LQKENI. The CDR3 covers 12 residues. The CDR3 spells CASSPGVDEQFF. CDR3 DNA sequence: TGTGCCAGCTCCCCAGGGGTGGATGAGCAGTTCTTC. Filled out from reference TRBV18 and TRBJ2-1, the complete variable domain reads NAGVMQNPRHLVRRRGQEARLRCSPMKGHSHVYWYRQLPEEGLKFMVYLQKENIIDESGMPKERFSAEFPKEGPSILRIQQVVRGDSAAYFCASSPGVDEQFFGPGTRLTVL.

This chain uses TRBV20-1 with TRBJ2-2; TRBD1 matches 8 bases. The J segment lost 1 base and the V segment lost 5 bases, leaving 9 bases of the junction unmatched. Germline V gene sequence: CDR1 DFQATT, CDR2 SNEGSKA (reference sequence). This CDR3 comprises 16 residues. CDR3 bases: TGCAGTGCTTCGGGACAGGTCCAGCGGAACACCGGGGAGCTGTTTTTT. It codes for CSASGQVQRNTGELFF.

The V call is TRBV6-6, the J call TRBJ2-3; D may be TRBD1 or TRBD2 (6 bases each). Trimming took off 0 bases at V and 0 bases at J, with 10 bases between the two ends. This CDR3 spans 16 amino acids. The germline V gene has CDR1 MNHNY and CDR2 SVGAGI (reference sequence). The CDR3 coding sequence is TGTGCCAGCAGTTACTCGCGAGGGGGGAGCACAGATACGCAGTATTTT. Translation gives CASSYSRGGSTDTQYF.

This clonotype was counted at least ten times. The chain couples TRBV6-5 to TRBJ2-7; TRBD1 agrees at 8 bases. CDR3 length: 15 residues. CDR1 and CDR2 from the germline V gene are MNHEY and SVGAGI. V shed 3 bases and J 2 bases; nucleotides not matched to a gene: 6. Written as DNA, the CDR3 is TGTGCCAGCAGTTATAGAGGACAGGGCACCTACGAGCAGTACTTC. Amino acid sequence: CASSYRGQGTYEQYF.

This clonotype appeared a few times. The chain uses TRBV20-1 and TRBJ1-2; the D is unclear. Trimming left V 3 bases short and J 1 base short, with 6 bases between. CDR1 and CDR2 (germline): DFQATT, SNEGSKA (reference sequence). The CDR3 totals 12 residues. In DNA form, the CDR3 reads TGCAGTGCTAGTACGGATAACTATGGCTACACCTTC. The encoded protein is CSASTDNYGYTF.

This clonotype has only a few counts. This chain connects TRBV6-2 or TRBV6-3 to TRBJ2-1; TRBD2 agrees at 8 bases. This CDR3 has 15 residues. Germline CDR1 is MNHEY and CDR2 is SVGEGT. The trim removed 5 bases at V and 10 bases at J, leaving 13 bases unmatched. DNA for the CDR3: TGTGCCAGCAGTCCCGTTACACTAGCGGTGGAGGAGCAGTTCTTC. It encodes CASSPVTLAVEEQFF.

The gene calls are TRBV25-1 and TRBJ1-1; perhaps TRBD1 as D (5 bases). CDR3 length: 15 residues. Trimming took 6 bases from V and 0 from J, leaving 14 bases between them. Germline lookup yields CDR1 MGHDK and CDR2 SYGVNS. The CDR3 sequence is CASRRRAGLNTEAFF. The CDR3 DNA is TGTGCCAGCAGGAGGCGGGCAGGGCTGAACACTGAAGCTTTCTTT.

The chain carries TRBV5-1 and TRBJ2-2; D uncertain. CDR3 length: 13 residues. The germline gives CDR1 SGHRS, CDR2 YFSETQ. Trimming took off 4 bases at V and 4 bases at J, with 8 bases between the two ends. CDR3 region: CASSISLTGELFF. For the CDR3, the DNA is TGCGCCAGCAGCATTAGTCTCACCGGGGAGCTGTTTTTT.

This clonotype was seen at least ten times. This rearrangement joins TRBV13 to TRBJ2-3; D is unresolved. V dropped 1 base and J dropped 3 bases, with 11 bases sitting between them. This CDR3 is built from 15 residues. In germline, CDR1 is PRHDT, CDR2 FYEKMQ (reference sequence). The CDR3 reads CASSLEGGRTDTQYF. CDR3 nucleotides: TGTGCCAGCAGCTTAGAGGGCGGACGTACAGATACGCAGTATTTT.